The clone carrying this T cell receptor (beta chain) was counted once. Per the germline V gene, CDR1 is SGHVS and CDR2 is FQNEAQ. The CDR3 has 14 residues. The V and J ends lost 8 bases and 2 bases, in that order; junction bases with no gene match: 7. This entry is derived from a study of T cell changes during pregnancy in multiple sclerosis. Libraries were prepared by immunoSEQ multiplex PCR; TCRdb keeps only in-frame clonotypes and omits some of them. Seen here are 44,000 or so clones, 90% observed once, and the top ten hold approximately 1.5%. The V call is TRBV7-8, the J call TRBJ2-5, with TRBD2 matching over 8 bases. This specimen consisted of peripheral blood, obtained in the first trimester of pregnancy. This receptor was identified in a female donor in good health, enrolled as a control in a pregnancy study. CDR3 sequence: CASGPGGIQETQYF. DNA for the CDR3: TGTGCCAGCGGCCCGGGGGGGATACAAGAGACCCAGTACTTC.